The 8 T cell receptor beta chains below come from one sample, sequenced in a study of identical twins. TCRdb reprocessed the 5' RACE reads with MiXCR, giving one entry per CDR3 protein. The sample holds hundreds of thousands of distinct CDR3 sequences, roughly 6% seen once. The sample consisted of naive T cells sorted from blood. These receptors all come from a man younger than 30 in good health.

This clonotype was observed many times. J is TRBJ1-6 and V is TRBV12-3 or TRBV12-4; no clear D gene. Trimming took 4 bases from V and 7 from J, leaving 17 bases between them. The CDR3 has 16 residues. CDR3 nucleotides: TGTGCCAGCAGTTCGTTGGGTCCGGGCCCAAATTCACCCCTCCACTTT. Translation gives CASSSLGPGPNSPLHF.

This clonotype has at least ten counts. The CDR3 loop reads CASTPGLAGAARELFF. CDR3 DNA: TGTGCCAGCACCCCCGGACTAGCGGGAGCCGCAAGGGAGCTGTTTTTT. This chain links TRBV27 with TRBJ2-2, with 13 bases lining up with TRBD2. V was pared by 7 bases and J by 9 bases, with 11 bases of the junction left unmatched. This CDR3 region has 16 residues. From germline, CDR1 is MNHEY and CDR2 SMNVEV (reference sequence).

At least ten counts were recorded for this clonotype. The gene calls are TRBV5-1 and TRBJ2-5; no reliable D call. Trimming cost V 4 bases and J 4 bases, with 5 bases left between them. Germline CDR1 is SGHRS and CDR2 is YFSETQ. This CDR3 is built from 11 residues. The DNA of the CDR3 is TGCGCCAGCAGCGGGCTAGAGACCCAGTACTTC. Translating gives CASSGLETQYF.

CDR3 amino acids: CASSKTTSGLAGLSYNEQFF. The CDR3 nucleotides are TGTGCCAGCAGTAAAACTACTTCCGGCCTAGCGGGCCTCTCCTACAATGAGCAGTTCTTC. The chain carries TRBV7-3 and TRBJ2-1, with TRBD2 matching 8 bases. The trim removed 6 bases at V and 0 bases at J, leaving 19 bases unmatched. Germline CDR1 is SGHTA and CDR2 is FQGTGA. The CDR3 extends over 20 amino acids.

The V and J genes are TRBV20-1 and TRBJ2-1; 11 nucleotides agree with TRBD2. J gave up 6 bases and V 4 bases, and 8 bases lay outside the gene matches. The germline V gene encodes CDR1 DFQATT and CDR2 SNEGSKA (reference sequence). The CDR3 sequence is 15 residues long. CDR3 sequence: CSATSTSGGINEQFF. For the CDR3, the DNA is TGCAGTGCTACCTCAACTAGCGGGGGAATCAATGAGCAGTTCTTC.

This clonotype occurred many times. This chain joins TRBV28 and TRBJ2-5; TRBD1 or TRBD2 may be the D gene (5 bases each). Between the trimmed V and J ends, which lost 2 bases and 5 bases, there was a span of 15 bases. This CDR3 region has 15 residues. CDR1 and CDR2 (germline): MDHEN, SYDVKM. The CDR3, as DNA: TGTGCCAGCAGTTTAGTGGGACCCCAGCAGGAGACCCAGTACTTC. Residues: CASSLVGPQQETQYF. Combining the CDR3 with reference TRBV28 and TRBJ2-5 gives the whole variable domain DVKVTQSSRYLVKRTGEKVFLECVQDMDHENMFWYRQDPGLGLRLIYFSYDVKMKEKGDIPEGYSVSREKKERFSLILESASTNQTSMYLCASSLVGPQQETQYFGPGTRLLVL.

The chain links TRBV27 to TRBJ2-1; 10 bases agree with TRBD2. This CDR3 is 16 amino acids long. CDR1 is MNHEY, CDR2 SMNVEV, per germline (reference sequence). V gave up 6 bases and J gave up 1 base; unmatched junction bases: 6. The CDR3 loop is CASSQLAGESYNEQFF. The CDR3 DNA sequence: TGTGCCAGCAGCCAGCTAGCGGGAGAGTCCTACAATGAGCAGTTCTTC.

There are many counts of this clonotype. The CDR3 reads CASSLLIGFEQYF. The CDR3 DNA sequence: TGCGCCAGCAGCTTGTTGATTGGGTTCGAGCAGTACTTC. The V and J genes are TRBV5-1 and TRBJ2-7; D call uncertain. CDR3 length equals 13 residues. The germline V gene has CDR1 SGHRS and CDR2 YFSETQ. V dropped 1 base and J dropped 6 bases, with 11 bases sitting between them.